This TCR beta chain was captured by sequencing in a study of T cells after yellow fever vaccination. This clonotype has a count of ten or more. Each CDR3 protein is one row after TCRdb ran MiXCR on the 5' RACE reads. The table includes about 220,000 distinct CDR3 sequences, approximately 3% detected once. The CDR3 sequence is 14 residues long. The germline gives CDR1 LGHNA, CDR2 YNFKEQ. Trimming stripped 1 base from V and 3 bases from J, with 6 bases between. Source: CD4+ T cells sorted from PBMCs, taken 10 days after the yellow fever booster vaccination. This TCR came from a man younger than 30 who received the YFV17D yellow fever vaccine. J is TRBJ1-4 and V is TRBV4-2; D is unresolved. The CDR3 here is CASSQVGANEKLFF. DNA for the CDR3: TGTGCCAGCAGCCAAGTCGGGGCTAATGAAAAACTGTTTTTT.